This T cell receptor (beta chain) came from a study of cytomegalovirus exposure and HLA in healthy donors. Study results and caveats: A later analysis by the authors found several of the most significant clusters apparently linked to common viral pathogens. Later analysis identified a missense DCLRE1C variant that was linked to TCR beta V- and J-gene trimming.

Amplification used 60 Vbeta primers and 13 Jbeta primers. Some clones are missing from TCRdb's copy, which holds only in-frame ones; the method was immunoSEQ multiplex PCR. The data contain 110,000 to 150,000 clones, roughly 70% of them singletons. A few counts support this clone. Its antigen is still unknown. CDR1 and CDR2 from the germline V gene are MDHEN and SYDVKM. Trimming removed 3 bases from V and 5 bases from J; junction bases left unmatched: 3. The CDR3 covers 13 residues. This clonotype was sampled from a woman in her 40s in good health and CMV-seronegative. V is TRBV28 and J is TRBJ1-1, with 7 bases fitting TRBD1. The sample taken for sequencing was PBMCs. This CDR3 reads CASSLTGKTEAFF. CDR3 coding DNA: TGTGCCAGCAGTTTGACAGGGAAGACTGAAGCTTTCTTT.